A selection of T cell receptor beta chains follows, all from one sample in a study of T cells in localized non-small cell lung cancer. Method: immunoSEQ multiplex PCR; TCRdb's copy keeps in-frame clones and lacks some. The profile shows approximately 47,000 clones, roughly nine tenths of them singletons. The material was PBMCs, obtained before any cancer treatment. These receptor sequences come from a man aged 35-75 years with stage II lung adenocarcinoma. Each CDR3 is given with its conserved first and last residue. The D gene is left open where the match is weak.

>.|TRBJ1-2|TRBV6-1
CAGDSFNYGYTF
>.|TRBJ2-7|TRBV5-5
CASSLVQGYEQYF
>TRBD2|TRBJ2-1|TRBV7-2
CASGPVWGGAYNEQFF
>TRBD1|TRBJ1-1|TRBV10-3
CAISSTGDLPEAFF
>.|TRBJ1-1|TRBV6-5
CASSSQRGNTEAFF
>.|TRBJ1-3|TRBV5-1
CASSLGPDAGNTIYF
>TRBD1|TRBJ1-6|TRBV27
CASSLSWDSYNSPLHF
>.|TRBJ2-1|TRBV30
CAWSGKGGVGGEQFF
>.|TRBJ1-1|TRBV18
CASSPNAVTTRSTEAFF
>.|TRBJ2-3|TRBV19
CASSIDRGSTDTQYF
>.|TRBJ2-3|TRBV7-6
CASSLNERDTQYF
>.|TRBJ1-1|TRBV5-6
CASSLDTEAFF
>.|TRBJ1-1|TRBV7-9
CASTMGIGPRNTEAFF
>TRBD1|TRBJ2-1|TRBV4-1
CASSQDPGTGNNEQFF
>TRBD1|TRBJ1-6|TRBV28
CASSLDREVDPFNSPLHF
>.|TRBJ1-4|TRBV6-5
CASSPGGGVDEKLFF
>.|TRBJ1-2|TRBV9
CASSFKGSGGYTF
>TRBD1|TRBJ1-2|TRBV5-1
CASSLGTGGADGYTF
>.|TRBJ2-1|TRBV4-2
CASSQDSTGGTHNEQFF
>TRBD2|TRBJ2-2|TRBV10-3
CAIASGTGELFF
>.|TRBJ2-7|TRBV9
CASSVQATSYEQYF
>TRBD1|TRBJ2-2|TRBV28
CASSTPGQGKGGELFF
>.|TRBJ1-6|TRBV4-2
CASSQERNSPLHF
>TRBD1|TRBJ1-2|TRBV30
CAWSDRGLLYGYTF
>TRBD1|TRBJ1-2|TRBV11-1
CASSRRQGALSAGYTF
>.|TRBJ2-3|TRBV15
CATSRGVGKQYF